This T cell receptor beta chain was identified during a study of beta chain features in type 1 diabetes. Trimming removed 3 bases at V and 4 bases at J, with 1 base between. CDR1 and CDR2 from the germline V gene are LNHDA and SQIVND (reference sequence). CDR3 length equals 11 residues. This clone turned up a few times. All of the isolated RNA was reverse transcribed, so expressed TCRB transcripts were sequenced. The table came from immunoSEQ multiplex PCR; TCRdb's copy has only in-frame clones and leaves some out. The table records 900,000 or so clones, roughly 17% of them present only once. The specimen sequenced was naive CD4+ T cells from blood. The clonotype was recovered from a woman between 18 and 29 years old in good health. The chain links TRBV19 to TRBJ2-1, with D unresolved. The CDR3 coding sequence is TGTGCCAGTAGTATGTACAATGAGCAGTTCTTC. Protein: CASSMYNEQFF.